This TCR beta chain was sequenced for a study of T cell responses to AZD1222 COVID-19 vaccine. Study outcomes and limitations: With dominance at 160-218 and 743-854, vaccine-associated CD4 TCRs spanned spike.

The protocol was immunoSEQ multiplex PCR, while the TCRdb copy is restricted to in-frame clones and leaves out a portion. Among some 120,000 clones listed, nearly 95% were seen once. Comment on this clone: Its specificity is not known.

The CDR3 has 8 amino acids. The germline CDR1 and CDR2 sequences are GTSNPN and SVGIG (reference sequence). Deletions cut 8 bases from V and 8 bases from J, with 6 bases between. This chain joins TRBV30 and TRBJ1-2; no clear D. The sequences come from peripheral blood, collected on day 0 of AZD1222 vaccination. This receptor was obtained from an adult in good health. This chain's CDR3 is CAKDGYTF. CDR3 sequence (DNA): TGTGCCAAAGACGGCTACACCTTC. The full variable domain, with the rest looked up from reference TRBV30 and TRBJ1-2, is SQTIHQWPATLVQPVGSPLSLECTVEGTSNPNLYWYRQAAGRGLQLLFYSVGIGQISSEVPQNLSASRPQDRQFILSSKKLLLSDSGFYLCAKDGYTFGSGTRLTVV.